These 12 T cell receptor beta chains were all obtained from the same sample, sequenced in a study of T-cell memory formation after mild COVID-19. TCRdb independently ran MiXCR on the 5' RACE reads; one entry per CDR3 protein. Here the sample spans 350,000 to 450,000 distinct CDR3 sequences, 25% to 30% being singletons. The source material was PBMCs or a T cell subset sorted from them (not recorded which). The receptors come from an adult woman who had mild COVID-19 (a few samples of this study predate the infection). Cell type and time point are not known.

This clonotype was counted between two and nine times. The V and J genes are TRBV12-3 or TRBV12-4 and TRBJ2-1, with 7 positions matching TRBD2. V dropped 6 bases and J dropped 0; count of bases not matched to a gene: 11. This CDR3 spans 17 amino acids. This CDR3 is CASSISGTTSSYNEQFF. The CDR3 DNA sequence: TGTGCCAGCAGCATCTCCGGGACTACGAGCTCCTACAATGAGCAGTTCTTC.

V gene TRBV18 combines with J gene TRBJ1-5; a possible D gene is TRBD1 (5 bases). This CDR3 comprises 13 residues. V was pared by 2 bases and J by 5 bases, with 7 bases between. Germline lookup yields CDR1 KGHSH and CDR2 LQKENI. Here the CDR3 reads CASSPTGDQPQHF. The CDR3 nucleotides read TGTGCCAGCTCACCAACGGGGGATCAGCCCCAGCATTTT.

This clonotype was found a few times. The chain employs TRBV5-1 and TRBJ2-5; D call uncertain. V shed 0 bases and J shed 5 bases, with 8 bases lying between them. The CDR3 totals 13 residues. Germline V gene data show CDR1 as SGHRS and CDR2 as YFSETQ. In DNA form, the CDR3 reads TGCGCCAGCAGCTTGGTGGTGGGGGAGACCCAGTACTTC. Its protein product is CASSLVVGETQYF.

The chain is built from TRBV29-1 and TRBJ2-3; 10 bases are shared with TRBD2. Trimming removed 2 bases from V and 4 bases from J; junction bases left unmatched: 6. The CDR3 extends over 15 amino acids. Looked up from germline, CDR1 is SQVTM and CDR2 is ANQGSEA. The CDR3 region has the DNA TGCAGCGTTGAAAAGGCTAGCGGGGGAGCAGATACGCAGTATTTT. It yields the protein CSVEKASGGADTQYF.

This chain joins TRBV12-3 or TRBV12-4 and TRBJ1-2, with TRBD1 as a possible D gene (6 bases). V was trimmed by 5 bases and J by 8 bases, leaving 12 bases between them. The CDR3 loop spans 12 amino acids. The CDR3 loop reads CASSTNREGYTF. The CDR3 DNA follows: TGTGCCAGCAGTACCAACAGGGAGGGCTACACCTTC.

This clonotype has more than one count but fewer than ten. The chain is built from TRBV3-1 and TRBJ2-1; no reliable D call. Trimming took 3 bases from V and 2 from J, leaving 17 bases between them. The CDR3 is made up of 17 amino acids. The V gene's germline CDR1 is LGHDT and CDR2 YNNKEL (reference sequence). In nucleotides, the CDR3 is TGTGCCAGCAGCCAGGGGTCAGGCGGATCAACCTACAATGAGCAGTTCTTC. Translation gives CASSQGSGGSTYNEQFF.

The chain combines TRBV15 with TRBJ2-5; the match to TRBD1 covers 10 bases. Looked up from germline, CDR1 is LNHNV and CDR2 is YYDKDF (reference sequence). The ends lost 3 bases at V and 5 bases at J; junction bases unmatched: 6. The CDR3 is made up of 15 amino acids. The CDR3 coding sequence is TGTGCCACCAGCAGCAGACAGGGGGCTATTGAGACCCAGTACTTC. Amino acids: CATSSRQGAIETQYF.

In this sample, this clonotype turned up once. The chain uses TRBV3-1 and TRBJ1-3; D uncertain. This CDR3 contains 14 residues. The germline CDR1 and CDR2 sequences are LGHDT and YNNKEL (reference sequence). The V end was cut by 0 bases, the J end by 7 bases, with 10 bases between. The CDR3 loop reads CASSQEGRRNTIYF. CDR3 nucleotides: TGTGCCAGCAGCCAAGAAGGAAGGAGGAACACCATATATTTT.

The genes are TRBV5-1 and TRBJ2-7; D is unresolved. V was pared by 0 bases and J by 5 bases, with 9 bases between. Per the germline V gene, CDR1 is SGHRS and CDR2 is YFSETQ. This CDR3 comprises 13 residues. The CDR3 spells CASSLGLIDEQYF. The DNA of the CDR3 is TGCGCCAGCAGCTTGGGTCTAATCGACGAGCAGTACTTC. The full variable domain, its missing parts supplied by reference TRBV5-1 and TRBJ2-7, is KAGVTQTPRYLIKTRGQQVTLSCSPISGHRSVSWYQQTPGQGLQFLFEYFSETQRNKGNFPGRFSGRQFSNSRSEMNVSTLELGDSALYLCASSLGLIDEQYFGPGTRLTVT.

The chain joins TRBV29-1 to TRBJ2-1; D perhaps matches TRBD1 (6 bases). This CDR3 has 15 residues. V was pared by 0 bases and J by 8 bases, with 17 bases between. The germline gives CDR1 SQVTM, CDR2 ANQGSEA. Written as DNA, the CDR3 is TGCAGCGTTGAAGAAAGCCAGGGGATGGGGGATGAGCAGTTCTTC. Its translation is CSVEESQGMGDEQFF.

The chain carries TRBV7-3 and TRBJ2-5, with 13 bases matching TRBD2. The CDR3 extends over 16 amino acids. With V trimmed by 4 bases and J by 2 bases, 4 bases remained unmatched. CDR1 is SGHTA and CDR2 is FQGTGA in the germline V gene. In DNA form, the CDR3 reads TGTGCCAGCAGCTGGGGACTAGCGGGGTATCAAGAGACCCAGTACTTC. Protein: CASSWGLAGYQETQYF.

This clonotype showed up many times. This rearrangement joins TRBV12-3 or TRBV12-4 to TRBJ2-3, with D possibly matching TRBD1 (6 bases). The CDR3 totals 14 residues. The V and J ends lost 8 bases and 2 bases respectively, with 14 bases between them. CDR3 sequence: CASDFGQNTDTQYF. CDR3 nucleotide sequence: TGTGCCAGCGACTTTGGACAGAACACAGATACGCAGTATTTT.